Each of the 25 T cell receptor beta chains below was sequenced from the same sample in a study of blood T cell repertoires in COVID-19. Repertoires were generated with immunoSEQ multiplex PCR, while TCRdb's copy carries only in-frame clones and drops some. The sample yields fewer than 15,000 clones, 70% to 90% seen once. The material sequenced was peripheral blood. These receptors were taken from a man at least 80 years old with acute or convalescent COVID-19.

The gene calls are TRBV13 and TRBJ2-7; a possible D gene is TRBD1 (6 bases). CDR1 is PRHDT and CDR2 is FYEKMQ in the germline V gene (reference sequence). The V gene lost 5 bases and the J gene lost 2 bases, with 16 bases spanning the gap. This CDR3 spans 15 amino acids. The CDR3 region is CASSTRDMAPYEQYF. For the CDR3, the DNA is TGTGCCAGCAGCACCCGGGACATGGCCCCCTACGAGCAGTACTTC.

The genes are TRBV19 and TRBJ2-5; a possible D gene is TRBD2 (5 bases). The CDR3 extends over 15 amino acids. Per germline, CDR1 LNHDA and CDR2 SQIVND (reference sequence). Trimming cost V 5 bases and J 4 bases, with 17 bases left between them. CDR3 in amino acids: CASSEGPQRRETQYF. Written as DNA, the CDR3 is TGTGCCAGTAGTGAGGGTCCTCAACGGCGAGAGACCCAGTACTTC.

The chain carries TRBV3-1 (or the pseudogene TRBV3-2) and TRBJ1-1; D might be TRBD1 (6 bases). Per the germline V gene, CDR1 is LGHDT and CDR2 is YNNKEL (reference sequence). The CDR3 totals 14 residues. Trimming took 4 bases from V and 0 from J, leaving 9 bases between them. Written as DNA, the CDR3 is TGTGCCAGCAGCCGGACAGTAATGAACACTGAAGCTTTCTTT. Translation gives CASSRTVMNTEAFF.

This rearrangement joins TRBV19 to TRBJ1-3; D call uncertain. The germline gives CDR1 LNHDA, CDR2 SQIVND (reference sequence). V lost 4 bases to trimming and J lost 7 bases, with 17 bases between them. The CDR3 has 15 amino acids. CDR3 in DNA: TGTGCCAGTAGTACTCAGGTCCTGACGGGGAACACCATATATTTT. This gives the protein CASSTQVLTGNTIYF.

This chain connects TRBV6-5 to TRBJ2-3, with 7 nucleotides matching TRBD2. V shed 2 bases, J shed 3 bases, and the junction held 5 bases outside the gene matches. The CDR3 runs to 15 residues. The germline V gene encodes CDR1 MNHEY and CDR2 SVGAGI. The CDR3 region is CASSYLSGQTDTQYF. In DNA form, the CDR3 reads TGTGCCAGCAGTTACCTTAGCGGGCAGACAGATACGCAGTATTTT.

V is TRBV7-8 and J is TRBJ2-7; 10 bases line up with TRBD1. CDR3 length: 15 amino acids. V gave up 2 bases and J gave up 4 bases; unmatched junction bases: 5. Looked up from germline, CDR1 is SGHVS and CDR2 is FQNEAQ. The DNA of the CDR3 is TGTGCCAGCAGCTTAATCGGGACAGGGGCGTACGAGCAGTACTTC. Translating gives CASSLIGTGAYEQYF.

The chain combines TRBV6-5 with TRBJ1-3, with a tentative D call TRBD1 (6 bases). Trimming removed 6 bases at V and 3 bases at J, with 12 bases between. The CDR3 loop spans 14 amino acids. Per the germline V gene, CDR1 is MNHEY and CDR2 is SVGAGI. CDR3 DNA sequence: TGTGCCAGCAGCTTCGACAGGAATGGAAACACCATATATTTT. Amino acid sequence: CASSFDRNGNTIYF.

The chain recombines TRBV2 with TRBJ1-4; D ambiguous. Trimming removed 6 bases at V and 8 bases at J, with 7 bases between. Germline CDR1 is SNHLY and CDR2 is FYNNEI. The CDR3 covers 11 residues. In DNA form, the CDR3 reads TGTGCCAGCAGCCAGACAGAAAAACTGTTTTTT. This encodes CASSQTEKLFF.

V is TRBV5-8 and J is TRBJ2-4, with 9 positions matching TRBD1. V gave up 4 bases and J gave up 8 bases; unmatched junction bases: 13. The CDR3 is 16 amino acids. The germline CDR1 and CDR2 sequences are SGHTS and YDEGEE. CDR3 bases: TGTGCCAGCAGCCGGAGGACAGGGGCTAAGGGGGACATTCAGTACTTC. This encodes CASSRRTGAKGDIQYF. Supplemented by reference TRBV5-8 and TRBJ2-4, the full variable domain reads EAGVTQSPTHLIKTRGQQATLRCSPISGHTSVYWYQQALGLGLQFLLWYDEGEERNRGNFPPRFSGRQFPNYSSELNVNALELEDSALYLCASSRRTGAKGDIQYFGAGTRLSVL.

The J gene is TRBJ2-7, the V gene TRBV12-3 or TRBV12-4; D ambiguous. With 3 bases removed from V and 5 bases from J, the gap between germline ends came to 8 bases. The CDR3 sequence is 12 residues long. CDR3 DNA: TGTGCCAGCAGTTTTACTCGGGACGAGCAGTACTTC. It encodes CASSFTRDEQYF.

The chain couples TRBV7-9 to TRBJ2-1; 12 nucleotides agree with TRBD2. J gave up 8 bases and V 0 bases, and 2 bases lay outside the gene matches. The CDR3 spans 15 residues. From germline, CDR1 is SEHNR and CDR2 FQNEAQ (reference sequence). CDR3 nucleotides: TGTGCCAGCAGCTTAGCCCTAGCGGGGGGGCATGAGCAGTTCTTC. Amino acid sequence: CASSLALAGGHEQFF.

The rearrangement joins TRBV9 to TRBJ2-7; 12 bases are shared with TRBD2. V lost 5 bases to trimming and J lost 6 bases; unmatched junction nucleotides: 12. Germline V gives CDR1 SGDLS, CDR2 YYNGEE. This CDR3 is built from 16 residues. The DNA of the CDR3 is TGTGCCAGCAGTCGACTAGCGGGAGATACGGACCCCGAGCAGTACTTC. It yields the protein CASSRLAGDTDPEQYF. Drawing the rest from reference TRBV9 and TRBJ2-7, the complete variable domain is DSGVTQTPKHLITATGQRVTLRCSPRSGDLSVYWYQQSLDQGLQFLIQYYNGEERAKGNILERFSAQQFPDLHSELNLSSLELGDSALYFCASSRLAGDTDPEQYFGPGTRLTVT.

J is TRBJ2-3 and V is TRBV5-1; TRBD2 matches at 14 bases. The junction had 8 bases not matched to a gene; V was cut back by 3 bases and J by 2 bases. The CDR3 is made up of 18 amino acids. Germline CDR1 reads SGHRS; CDR2 reads YFSETQ. The CDR3 loop reads CASSWSGLAGEITDTQYF. CDR3 nucleotide sequence: TGCGCCAGCAGCTGGTCGGGACTAGCGGGGGAGATCACAGATACGCAGTATTTT.

Here the CDR3 reads CSVCRGRGVTGELFF. The CDR3 DNA sequence: TGCAGCGTATGTCGCGGCAGGGGAGTCACCGGGGAGCTGTTTTTT. V gene TRBV29-1 combines with J gene TRBJ2-2; possible D gene TRBD1, 6 bases. The germline gives CDR1 SQVTM, CDR2 ANQGSEA. Trimming pared 6 bases from V and 4 bases from J, leaving 18 bases between. CDR3 length equals 15 residues.

The chain has TRBV11-2 and TRBJ2-1; 11 positions match TRBD2. Germline CDR1 reads SGHAT; CDR2 reads FQNNGV. V was clipped by 0 bases and J by 7 bases; unmatched bases: 2. This CDR3 has 15 residues. CDR3 protein: CASSLESSGRNEQFF. The CDR3 DNA reads as TGTGCCAGCAGCTTAGAATCTAGCGGGAGGAATGAGCAGTTCTTC.

The chain links TRBV25-1 to TRBJ2-2; 7 bases are shared with TRBD1. The CDR3 is 14 residues long. V dropped 7 bases and J dropped 0; count of bases not matched to a gene: 2. Germline CDR1 MGHDK, CDR2 SYGVNS. The CDR3 coding sequence is TGTGCCAGCACCGGACAGGCGAACACCGGGGAGCTGTTTTTT. Protein sequence: CASTGQANTGELFF.

The chain combines TRBV10-2 with TRBJ2-1; the match to TRBD2 covers 8 bases. The ends lost 7 bases at V and 7 bases at J; junction bases unmatched: 12. This CDR3 region has 15 residues. Looked up from germline, CDR1 is WSHSY and CDR2 is SAAADI. As DNA, the CDR3 is TGCGCCAGCATGCAACTAGCGGCCCCGGGGAATGAGCAGTTCTTC. Translation: CASMQLAAPGNEQFF.

Here the CDR3 DNA reads TGCGCCAGCAGCTCCCGGGACAGCCACAATGAGCAGTTCTTC. It codes for CASSSRDSHNEQFF. The chain recombines TRBV5-1 with TRBJ2-1; TRBD1 aligns across 7 bases. Germline CDR1 and CDR2: SGHRS and YFSETQ. CDR3 size: 14 residues. After removal of 3 bases from V and 5 bases from J, the junction contained 5 bases not matched to a gene. The whole variable domain, filled in from reference TRBV5-1 and TRBJ2-1, reads KAGVTQTPRYLIKTRGQQVTLSCSPISGHRSVSWYQQTPGQGLQFLFEYFSETQRNKGNFPGRFSGRQFSNSRSEMNVSTLELGDSALYLCASSSRDSHNEQFFGPGTRLTVL.

This chain uses TRBV14 with TRBJ2-4; 7 bases line up with TRBD1. Germline lookup yields CDR1 SGHDN and CDR2 FVKESK. The CDR3 runs to 13 residues. V lost 4 bases, J lost 9 bases, and 6 bases stayed unmatched. Here the CDR3 reads CASSPLQGSIQYF. CDR3 sequence (DNA): TGTGCCAGCAGCCCGCTACAGGGGAGCATTCAGTACTTC.

The CDR3 DNA reads as TGCGCCAGCAGCTTGGTTTCGGGTCAGCCCCAGCATTTT. Its protein is CASSLVSGQPQHF. The chain is built from TRBV5-1 and TRBJ1-5; no clear D. The CDR3 has 13 residues. Germline V gene data show CDR1 as SGHRS and CDR2 as YFSETQ. V lost 0 bases and J 6 bases, leaving 7 bases between the germline ends.

The chain recombines TRBV5-1 with TRBJ2-3; D perhaps matches TRBD1 (5 bases). The CDR3 contains 14 residues. In germline, CDR1 is SGHRS, CDR2 YFSETQ. Trimming removed 2 bases from V and 0 bases from J, with 7 bases in between. The CDR3 spells CASSLPGSTDTQYF. DNA of the CDR3: TGCGCCAGCAGCTTACCAGGGAGCACAGATACGCAGTATTTT.

The chain employs TRBV14 and TRBJ2-7; 7 nucleotides align to TRBD2. Germline CDR1 SGHDN, CDR2 FVKESK. The CDR3 length is 14 residues. V shed 4 bases and J 2 bases; nucleotides not matched to a gene: 5. The CDR3 nucleotides read TGTGCCAGCAGCCGGGGGGGATCAGCCTACGAGCAGTACTTC. Amino acid sequence: CASSRGGSAYEQYF.

The V gene is TRBV7-6, the J gene TRBJ2-7; 10 bases fit TRBD1. Trimming at V came to 3 bases and at J to 4 bases, leaving 6 bases not matched to a gene. The CDR3 totals 15 residues. Germline loops: CDR1 SGHVS, CDR2 FNYEAQ. As DNA, the CDR3 is TGTGCCAGCAGCTTGGCCGGGACAGGGGAATACGAGCAGTACTTC. It is translated as CASSLAGTGEYEQYF. Full variable domain (missing parts from reference TRBV7-6 and TRBJ2-7): GAGVSQSPRYKVTKRGQDVALRCDPISGHVSLYWYRQALGQGPEFLTYFNYEAQQDKSGLPNDRFSAERPEGSISTLTIQRTEQRDSAMYRCASSLAGTGEYEQYFGPGTRLTVT.

The chain recombines TRBV3-1 (or the pseudogene TRBV3-2) with TRBJ1-1; D gene uncertain. Germline-derived CDR1 and CDR2 are LGHDT and YNNKEL (reference sequence). V dropped 3 bases and J dropped 5 bases, with 4 bases sitting between them. The CDR3 totals 11 residues. The CDR3 coding sequence is TGTGCCAGCAGCCAGTCGACTGAAGCTTTCTTT. It translates to CASSQSTEAFF.

The chain employs TRBV6-5 and TRBJ1-2; 8 positions agree with TRBD1. From germline, CDR1 is MNHEY and CDR2 SVGAGI. The V and J ends lost 0 bases and 6 bases, in that order; junction bases with no gene match: 6. The CDR3 runs 15 residues. The CDR3 here is CASSYSPRTGNGYTF. The CDR3 DNA sequence: TGTGCCAGCAGTTACTCTCCCAGGACAGGGAATGGCTACACCTTC.